The text below deals with one T cell receptor beta chain. This sample was included in a study of shared clonotypes between healthy human individuals. CD4+ cell separation produced CD45RA+ naive and CD45RA-negative memory subsets. CDR1 and CDR2 from the germline V gene are SGHTA and FQGTGA. This CDR3 contains 14 residues. With 3 bases clipped from V and 5 bases from J, the junction kept 7 bases outside the gene matches. Measured with immunoSEQ multiplex PCR; TCRdb has only the in-frame clones, and not every one. The sample has 2 million to 2.5 million clones; 85% to 95% are singletons. The sequenced material came from naive CD4+ T cells from PBMCs. The subset is: CD45RA+ positively selected. The V gene is TRBV7-3, the J gene TRBJ2-7; 7 bases match TRBD1. This receptor was taken from a man between 18 and 35 years old in good health. Some clones in this sample may be carry-over from other donors' samples. CDR3 residues: CASSFGTAPNEQYF. CDR3 in DNA: TGTGCCAGCAGCTTCGGGACAGCCCCTAACGAGCAGTACTTC. The variable domain in full, completed from reference TRBV7-3 and TRBJ2-7, reads GAGVSQTPSNKVTEKGKYVELRCDPISGHTALYWYRQSLGQGPEFLIYFQGTGAADDSGLPNDRFFAVRPEGSVSTLKIQRTERGDSAVYLCASSFGTAPNEQYFGPGTRLTVT.